The 17 T cell receptor beta chains reported below all come from one sample, sequenced in a study of T-cell memory formation after mild COVID-19. Each CDR3 protein is one row after TCRdb ran MiXCR on the 5' RACE reads. The table lists 120,000 or so distinct CDR3 sequences, 17% of them singletons, with 5.2% in the top ten. The sequencing sample was made of PBMCs or a T cell subset sorted from them (not recorded which). Receptor source: a man younger than 35 who had mild COVID-19 (a few samples of this study predate the infection). Cell type and time point are not known.

This clonotype occurred many times. The chain couples TRBV7-3 to TRBJ2-2, with 7 nucleotides matching TRBD2. Per germline, CDR1 SGHTA and CDR2 FQGTGA. Trimming removed 5 bases from V and 2 bases from J; junction bases left unmatched: 5. The CDR3 has 15 amino acids. CDR3 sequence reads: CASSPPGGNTGELFF. The CDR3 nucleotides read TGTGCCAGCAGCCCCCCGGGGGGAAACACCGGGGAGCTGTTTTTT.

Ten or more counts support this clonotype. The chain is built from TRBV7-6 and TRBJ1-3, with D possibly being TRBD1 (5 bases). CDR1 is SGHVS and CDR2 is FNYEAQ in the germline V gene. This CDR3 region has 14 residues. The V gene lost 3 bases and the J gene lost 2 bases, with 8 bases spanning the gap. Written as DNA, the CDR3 is TGTGCCAGCAGCTTGAGGGGAGCTGGAAACACCATATATTTT. Residues: CASSLRGAGNTIYF. Together with reference TRBV7-6 and TRBJ1-3, the CDR3 gives the full variable domain: GAGVSQSPRYKVTKRGQDVALRCDPISGHVSLYWYRQALGQGPEFLTYFNYEAQQDKSGLPNDRFSAERPEGSISTLTIQRTEQRDSAMYRCASSLRGAGNTIYFGEGSWLTVV.

This rearrangement joins TRBV20-1 to TRBJ2-5; 7 bases are shared with TRBD1. The CDR3 length is 14 residues. CDR1 is DFQATT and CDR2 is SNEGSKA in the germline V gene (reference sequence). Trimming took 5 bases from V and 4 from J; bases not matched to a gene: 10. CDR3 residues: CSASDRLRRETQYF. The CDR3 DNA reads as TGCAGTGCTTCGGACAGGCTTCGCAGAGAGACCCAGTACTTC.

This clonotype occurred once. The V gene is TRBV4-2, the J gene TRBJ1-2; D is unresolved. Trimming stripped 0 bases from V and 4 bases from J, with 12 bases between. This CDR3 spans 15 amino acids. The germline gives CDR1 LGHNA, CDR2 YNFKEQ. The CDR3 DNA sequence: TGTGCCAGCAGCCAAGAAGGCTGGAGCAGCTATGGCTACACCTTC. It codes for CASSQEGWSSYGYTF.

The rearrangement joins TRBV19 to TRBJ2-1; D perhaps matches TRBD2 (6 bases). This CDR3 has 15 amino acids. Per the germline V gene, CDR1 is LNHDA and CDR2 is SQIVND (reference sequence). The V end lost 9 bases, the J end lost 3 bases, and 18 bases lay between the germline ends. The CDR3 here is CARTLRGGVYNEQFF. The CDR3 coding sequence is TGTGCCAGAACCCTCAGAGGCGGGGTCTACAATGAGCAGTTCTTC.

This clonotype was found once. This chain's CDR3 is CSAREGSRETQYF. The DNA of the CDR3 is TGCAGTGCTAGAGAAGGTAGCCGGGAGACCCAGTACTTC. This rearrangement joins TRBV20-1 to TRBJ2-5; D gene unclear. The ends were cut back, 0 bases at V and 5 bases at J, with 10 bases in the middle. The CDR3 consists of 13 residues. The germline V gene encodes CDR1 DFQATT and CDR2 SNEGSKA (reference sequence).

The V and J genes are TRBV7-6 and TRBJ1-2; no definite D call. The CDR3 covers 13 residues. Germline V lookup: CDR1 SGHVS, CDR2 FNYEAQ. Trimming took off 1 base at V and 8 bases at J, with 11 bases between the two ends. CDR3 protein: CASSLGFSEGYTF. The CDR3 region has the DNA TGTGCCAGCAGCTTAGGTTTCTCGGAAGGCTACACCTTC.

This clonotype was counted a few times. V gene TRBV11-2 combines with J gene TRBJ2-5; D is undetermined. The CDR3 covers 14 residues. V lost 3 bases to trimming and J lost 1 base, with 9 bases between them. Germline CDR1 SGHAT, CDR2 FQNNGV. The CDR3 reads CASSFRKPQETQYF. In DNA, the CDR3 is TGTGCCAGCAGCTTTAGGAAGCCCCAAGAGACCCAGTACTTC.

The rearrangement links TRBV4-3 to TRBJ2-3, with D possibly being TRBD1 (5 bases). Germline CDR1 and CDR2: LGHNA and YSLEER. V lost 2 bases, J lost 1 base, and 13 bases lay in between. The CDR3 consists of 16 residues. The CDR3 DNA reads as TGCGCCAGCAGCCAAAAGACAGTACTGGGCACAGATACGCAGTATTTT. The encoded protein is CASSQKTVLGTDTQYF.

There are a few counts of this clonotype. The rearrangement uses TRBV6-5 and TRBJ2-3; 15 bases align to TRBD2. V gave up 7 bases and J gave up 3 bases; unmatched junction bases: 2. Germline V gene lookup returns CDR1 MNHEY and CDR2 SVGAGI. This CDR3 comprises 15 residues. CDR3 in amino acids: CASKGLAGGTDTQYF. In nucleotides, the CDR3 is TGTGCCAGCAAAGGACTAGCGGGGGGGACAGATACGCAGTATTTT.

In DNA, the CDR3 is TGCGCCAGCAGCCTCGGACAGGAGGGGGATGGCTACACCTTC. Its translation: CASSLGQEGDGYTF. The J gene is TRBJ1-2, the V gene TRBV4-3; 7 bases agree with TRBD1. The V gene end was trimmed by 4 bases and the J gene end by 6 bases; junction bases not matched to a gene: 8. Germline CDR1 and CDR2: LGHNA and YSLEER. This CDR3 has 14 residues.

The J gene is TRBJ1-2, the V gene TRBV3-1; D not resolved. Trimming removed 0 bases from V and 2 bases from J, with 7 bases in between. Germline values: CDR1 LGHDT, CDR2 YNNKEL (reference sequence). CDR3 length: 14 residues. CDR3 DNA sequence: TGTGCCAGCAGCCAAGAGGGCCTAAACTATGGCTACACCTTC. This translates into CASSQEGLNYGYTF.

This clonotype was counted a few times. V usage is TRBV7-2 and J usage is TRBJ1-1, with unresolved D. The length of the CDR3 is 13 residues. The germline V and J ends were trimmed by 4 bases and 0 bases, with 6 bases remaining between them. The germline V gene encodes CDR1 SGHTA and CDR2 FQGNSA. Here the CDR3 reads CASSSMLNTEAFF. The DNA for the CDR3 is TGTGCCAGCAGCTCTATGCTGAACACTGAAGCTTTCTTT.

Only a few counts were recorded for this clonotype. The chain uses TRBV25-1 and TRBJ2-1; no firm D call. The CDR3 is made up of 13 amino acids. CDR1 MGHDK and CDR2 SYGVNS come from the germline V gene. The V end lost 5 bases, the J end lost 3 bases, and 8 bases lay between the germline ends. In DNA, the CDR3 is TGTGCCAGCAGTTCCCCCCTCTACAATGAGCAGTTCTTC. As protein: CASSSPLYNEQFF. Using reference TRBV25-1 and TRBJ2-1 for the parts outside the CDR3, the full variable domain is EADIYQTPRYLVIGTGKKITLECSQTMGHDKMYWYQQDPGMELHLIHYSYGVNSTEKGDLSSESTVSRIRTEHFPLTLESARPSHTSQYLCASSSPLYNEQFFGPGTRLTVL.

The chain employs TRBV18 and TRBJ2-7; 9 nucleotides line up with TRBD1. Trimming removed 3 bases from V and 4 bases from J; junction bases left unmatched: 4. Germline-derived CDR1 and CDR2 are KGHSH and LQKENI. The CDR3 is 14 amino acids. The CDR3 DNA sequence: TGTGCCAGCTCACCGAGGACAGGGGCATACGAGCAGTACTTC. Translation gives CASSPRTGAYEQYF.

This chain joins TRBV6-5 and TRBJ2-7; D is possibly TRBD2 (6 bases). The CDR3 spans 14 residues. V gave up 5 bases and J gave up 1 base, with 12 bases separating them. CDR1 MNHEY and CDR2 SVGAGI come from the germline V gene. CDR3 in amino acids: CASSIRAGSYEQYF. The DNA of the CDR3 is TGTGCCAGCAGTATCCGTGCGGGGTCCTACGAGCAGTACTTC.

In its sample, this clonotype was seen a few times. V and J are TRBV6-6 and TRBJ1-2, with D possibly being TRBD1 (5 bases). This CDR3 is 15 amino acids long. Germline lookup yields CDR1 MNHNY and CDR2 SVGAGI (reference sequence). V was clipped by 5 bases and J by 5 bases, with 18 bases between them. CDR3 nucleotides: TGTGCCAGCAGTCGTCCCTCAGGGATTGGTTATGGCTACACCTTC. It encodes CASSRPSGIGYGYTF.